Listed below are T cell receptor beta chains from one sample, sequenced in a study of cytomegalovirus exposure and HLA in healthy donors. Clones were read by immunoSEQ multiplex PCR, and TCRdb kept only the in-frame ones, dropping some. In the table there are about 38,000 clones, about 93% of which are singletons. The specimen sequenced was PBMCs. These receptor sequences come from a man aged 18 to 35 in good health and CMV-seronegative. Each CDR3 is given with its conserved first and last residue. The D gene is left open where the match is weak. Size tells how often a clone was seen (once, few, many) or the class of an expanded clone, and some rows leave it out.

once | TRBJ2-7 | TRBV6-6 | TRBD1 | TGTGCCAGCAGTTACTCTGGGACAGGAATGATCGACGAGCAGTACTTC | CASSYSGTGMIDEQYF
. | TRBJ2-5 | TRBV6-1 | TRBD2 | TGTGCCAGCAGTAGCGGAACTAGCGGGGGAGAGACCCAGTACTTC | CASSSGTSGGETQYF
once | TRBJ2-7 | TRBV27 | . | TGTGCCAGCAGTTCGCGACAGCCTCCACTTTCCGAGCAGTACTTC | CASSSRQPPLSEQYF
. | TRBJ2-2 | TRBV27 | . | TGTGCCAGCAGCCCCTGGGGGCAGCAAACCGGGGAGCTGTTTTTT | CASSPWGQQTGELFF
. | TRBJ2-3 | TRBV7-2 | . | TGTGCCAGCGGGAGGAGGGCAGATACGCAGTATTTT | CASGRRADTQYF
. | TRBJ1-4 | TRBV5-1 | TRBD1 | TGCGCCAGCAGCTCCGGGACAGGGAATGAAAAACTGTTTTTT | CASSSGTGNEKLFF
. | TRBJ1-1 | TRBV15 | . | TGTGCCACCCGAAACAGGGCGAACACTGAAGCTTTCTTT | CATRNRANTEAFF
. | TRBJ2-7 | TRBV14 | . | TGTGCCAGCAGCCAAGATGGGGGGTGGACCTACGAGCAGTACTTC | CASSQDGGWTYEQYF
once | TRBJ2-1 | TRBV19 | TRBD2 | TGTGCCACCGGACTAGCGGCAACCTACAATGAGCAGTTCTTC | CATGLAATYNEQFF
once | TRBJ1-3 | TRBV7-8 | TRBD1 | TGTGCCAGCAGCACCTGGACAGGGATTCAGAACACCATATATTTT | CASSTWTGIQNTIYF
. | TRBJ2-7 | TRBV19 | . | TGTGCCAGTAGTATATCGCGGTTGGCAAACGAGCAGTACTTC | CASSISRLANEQYF
. | TRBJ2-3 | TRBV7-9 | . | TGTGCCAGCAGCACGCCAGGGGCAGATACGCAGTATTTT | CASSTPGADTQYF
. | TRBJ2-2 | TRBV2 | . | TGTGCCAGCAGTCCAAACAGAAACACCGGGGAGCTGTTTTTT | CASSPNRNTGELFF
. | TRBJ2-6 | TRBV25-1 | . | TGTGCCAGCAGTAATACAGGTTCTGGGGCCAACGTCCTGACTTTC | CASSNTGSGANVLTF
few | TRBJ1-6 | TRBV25-1 | . | TGTGCCAGCAGTAGGGCTATGGCAGCGGGTTCACCCCTCCACTTT | CASSRAMAAGSPLHF
. | TRBJ2-5 | TRBV15 | TRBD1 | TGTGCCACCAGCAGAGATTATTCAGGGGGCGGGGAGACCCAGTACTTC | CATSRDYSGGGETQYF
. | TRBJ1-5 | TRBV15 | TRBD1 | TGTGCCACCAGCAGAGATGGGACAGGGGCGGTTCAGCCCCAGCATTTT | CATSRDGTGAVQPQHF
. | TRBJ2-1 | TRBV28 | . | TGTGCCAGCAGTTTCCATCCGGGAGAGTTATCCTACAATGAGCAGTTCTTC | CASSFHPGELSYNEQFF
. | TRBJ2-1 | TRBV6-1 | TRBD2 | TGTGCCAGCAGTGAAGGACAGGGACTAGCTAACAATGAGCAGTTCTTC | CASSEGQGLANNEQFF
. | TRBJ1-2 | TRBV6-1 | . | TGTGCCATCCTAAGGGCAGGGAATGGCTACACCTTC | CAILRAGNGYTF
. | TRBJ2-7 | TRBV28 | TRBD2 | TGTGCCAGCAGCTCCGGGACTAGCGGGAGCAGCTACGAGCAGTACTTC | CASSSGTSGSSYEQYF
. | TRBJ2-3 | TRBV30 | . | TGTGCCTGGAGTCCCGGCCGGGTTCAAGCAGATACGCAGTATTTT | CAWSPGRVQADTQYF
. | TRBJ2-2 | TRBV27 | . | TGTGCCAGCAGCAGGGTACTGAACACCGGGGAGCTGTTTTTT | CASSRVLNTGELFF
. | TRBJ2-7 | TRBV29-1 | TRBD1 | TGCAGCGTTGAAGTCCTTTCCGTGGACAGGGTCTCCTACGAGCAGTACTTC | CSVEVLSVDRVSYEQYF
. | TRBJ1-3 | TRBV10-3 | TRBD1 | TGTGCCATCAGTGACTCGGGACAGAAAAGAAACACCATATATTTT | CAISDSGQKRNTIYF
. | TRBJ1-1 | TRBV5-1 | . | TGCGCCAGCAGCTTGGAGGGGGGGCAAACTGAAGCTTTCTTT | CASSLEGGQTEAFF
. | TRBJ2-5 | TRBV29-1 | . | TGCAGCGTTGATTTTACAGCCCAAGAGACCCAGTACTTC | CSVDFTAQETQYF
. | TRBJ1-2 | TRBV28 | TRBD1 | TGTGCCAGCAAATCGCCTTCCAGGGGGAACTATGGCTACACCTTC | CASKSPSRGNYGYTF
. | TRBJ2-7 | TRBV14 | . | TGTGCCAGCAGCCAAGTTAGTAGGGGCCCACAAGGGGAGCAGTACTTC | CASSQVSRGPQGEQYF
. | TRBJ2-5 | TRBV5-1 | . | TGCGCCAGCAGCCTGACCGGACAGATACAAGAGACCCAGTACTTC | CASSLTGQIQETQYF
. | TRBJ1-5 | TRBV6-5 | . | TGTGCCAGCAGTCAATGGCAGGGGAATCAGCCCCAGCATTTT | CASSQWQGNQPQHF
. | TRBJ2-1 | TRBV10-1 | TRBD2 | TGCGCCAGCAGTGAAATGGCGGGGGGGGCCTACAATGAGCAGTTCTTC | CASSEMAGGAYNEQFF
. | TRBJ2-6 | TRBV19 | TRBD1 | TGTGCCAGTAGCGAGCAGGGGGCGGGAGGGGCCAACGTCCTGACTTTC | CASSEQGAGGANVLTF
once | TRBJ1-2 | TRBV7-3 | . | TGTGCCAGCAGCTTAACGGGCCGGATGGGGGCCGGCGGCTACACCTTC | CASSLTGRMGAGGYTF